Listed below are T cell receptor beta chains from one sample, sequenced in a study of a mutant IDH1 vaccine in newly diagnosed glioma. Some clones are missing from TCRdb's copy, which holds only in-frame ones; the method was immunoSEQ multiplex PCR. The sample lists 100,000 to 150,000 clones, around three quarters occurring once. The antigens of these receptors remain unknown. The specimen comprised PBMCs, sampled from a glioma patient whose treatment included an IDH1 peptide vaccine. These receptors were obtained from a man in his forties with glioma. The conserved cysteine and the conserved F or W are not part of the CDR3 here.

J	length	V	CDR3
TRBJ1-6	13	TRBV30	AWSVSGSYNSPLH
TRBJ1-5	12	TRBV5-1	ASSSTGPNQPQH
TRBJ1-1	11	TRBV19	ATTQGALTEAF
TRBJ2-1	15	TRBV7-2	ASSSPFGGSVYNEQF
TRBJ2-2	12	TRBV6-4	ASREQGNTGELF
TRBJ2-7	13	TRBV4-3	ASSLELAGNYEQY
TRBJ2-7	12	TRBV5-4	ASSSQVFPYEQY
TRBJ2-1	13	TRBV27	ASSLWGGLQNEQF
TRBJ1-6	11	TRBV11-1	ASSFRYNSPLH
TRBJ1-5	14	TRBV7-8	ASSLYRDRQNQPQH
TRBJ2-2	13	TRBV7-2	ASSLLQGAGGELF
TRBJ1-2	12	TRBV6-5	ASSVPGHLYGYT
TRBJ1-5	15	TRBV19	ASMNGAGYQGNQPQH
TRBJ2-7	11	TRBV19	ASSIYREGEQY
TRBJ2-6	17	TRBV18	ASSPLSGTVFSGANVLT